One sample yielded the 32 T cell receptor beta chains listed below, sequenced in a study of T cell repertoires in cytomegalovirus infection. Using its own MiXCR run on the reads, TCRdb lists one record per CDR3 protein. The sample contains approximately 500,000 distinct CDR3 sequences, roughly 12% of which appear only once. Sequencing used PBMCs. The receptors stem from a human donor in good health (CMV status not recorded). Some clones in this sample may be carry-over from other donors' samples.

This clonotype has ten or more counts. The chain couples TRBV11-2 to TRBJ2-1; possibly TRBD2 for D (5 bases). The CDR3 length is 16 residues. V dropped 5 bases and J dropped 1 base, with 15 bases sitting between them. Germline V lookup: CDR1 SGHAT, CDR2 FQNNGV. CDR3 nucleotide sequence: TGTGCCAGCAGCCCTAGCATCCCGGTGTCCTACAATGAGCAGTTCTTC. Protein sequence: CASSPSIPVSYNEQFF.

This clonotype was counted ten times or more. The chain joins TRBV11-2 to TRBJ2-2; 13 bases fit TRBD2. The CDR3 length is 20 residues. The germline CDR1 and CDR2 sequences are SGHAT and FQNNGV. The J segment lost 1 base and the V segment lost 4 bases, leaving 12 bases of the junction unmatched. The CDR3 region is CASSYLGLAGFLGNTGELFF. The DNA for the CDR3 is TGTGCCAGCAGCTATTTGGGACTAGCGGGGTTCTTAGGGAACACCGGGGAGCTGTTTTTT.

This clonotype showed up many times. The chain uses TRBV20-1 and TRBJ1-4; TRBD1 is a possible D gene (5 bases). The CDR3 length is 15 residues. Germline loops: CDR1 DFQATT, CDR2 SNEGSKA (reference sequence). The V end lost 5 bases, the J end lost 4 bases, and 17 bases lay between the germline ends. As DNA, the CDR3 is TGCAGTGCTTATATCGGGGGACGGAGTAATGAAAAACTGTTTTTT. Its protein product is CSAYIGGRSNEKLFF.

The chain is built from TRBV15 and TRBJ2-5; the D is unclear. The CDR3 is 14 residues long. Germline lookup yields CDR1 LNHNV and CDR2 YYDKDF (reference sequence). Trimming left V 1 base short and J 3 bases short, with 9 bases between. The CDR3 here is CATSRVLIKETQYF. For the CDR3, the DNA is TGTGCCACCAGCAGAGTTTTGATCAAAGAGACCCAGTACTTC. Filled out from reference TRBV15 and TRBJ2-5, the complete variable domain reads DAMVIQNPRYQVTQFGKPVTLSCSQTLNHNVMYWYQQKSSQAPKLLFHYYDKDFNNEADTPDNFQSRRPNTSFCFLDIRSPGLGDTAMYLCATSRVLIKETQYFGPGTRLLVL.

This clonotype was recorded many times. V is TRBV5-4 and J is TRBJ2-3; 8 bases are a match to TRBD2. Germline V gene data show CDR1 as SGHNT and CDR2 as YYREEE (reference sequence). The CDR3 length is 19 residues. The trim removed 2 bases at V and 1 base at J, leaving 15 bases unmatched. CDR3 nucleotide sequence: TGTGCCAGCAGCTTTCCCCGACCGGGGGGGGGCCAGGGCACAGATACGCAGTATTTT. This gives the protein CASSFPRPGGGQGTDTQYF.

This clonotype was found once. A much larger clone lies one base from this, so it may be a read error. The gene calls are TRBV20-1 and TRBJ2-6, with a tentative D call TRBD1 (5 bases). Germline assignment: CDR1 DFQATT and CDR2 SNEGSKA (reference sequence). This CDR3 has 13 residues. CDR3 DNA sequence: TGCAGTGCTAGGGGAACTGGGGCCAACGTCCAGACTTTC. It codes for CSARGTGANVQTF.

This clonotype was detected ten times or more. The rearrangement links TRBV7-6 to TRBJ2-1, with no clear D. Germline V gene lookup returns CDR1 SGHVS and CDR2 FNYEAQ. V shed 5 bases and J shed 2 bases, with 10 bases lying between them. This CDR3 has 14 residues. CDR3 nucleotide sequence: TGTGCCAGCAGCGTATCTAGAGCCTACAATGAGCAGTTCTTC. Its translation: CASSVSRAYNEQFF.

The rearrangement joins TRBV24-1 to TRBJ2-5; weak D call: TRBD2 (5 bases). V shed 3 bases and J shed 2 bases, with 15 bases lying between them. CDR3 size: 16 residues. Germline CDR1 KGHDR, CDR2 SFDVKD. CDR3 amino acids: CATSDRASPSQETQYF. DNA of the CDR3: TGTGCCACCAGTGATCGGGCTAGCCCCTCTCAAGAGACCCAGTACTTC.

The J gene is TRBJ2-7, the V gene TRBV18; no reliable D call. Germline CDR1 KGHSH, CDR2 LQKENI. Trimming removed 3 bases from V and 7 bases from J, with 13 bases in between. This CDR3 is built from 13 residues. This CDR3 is CASSPGSVGEQYF. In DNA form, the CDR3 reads TGTGCCAGCTCACCCGGCTCGGTAGGAGAGCAGTACTTC.

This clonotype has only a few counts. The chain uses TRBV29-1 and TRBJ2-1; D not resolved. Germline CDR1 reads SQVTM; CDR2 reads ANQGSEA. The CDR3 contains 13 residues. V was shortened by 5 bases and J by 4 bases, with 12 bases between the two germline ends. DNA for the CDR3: TGCAGCGTTAGTCCTGAGGCTTACAATGAGCAGTTCTTC. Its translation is CSVSPEAYNEQFF.

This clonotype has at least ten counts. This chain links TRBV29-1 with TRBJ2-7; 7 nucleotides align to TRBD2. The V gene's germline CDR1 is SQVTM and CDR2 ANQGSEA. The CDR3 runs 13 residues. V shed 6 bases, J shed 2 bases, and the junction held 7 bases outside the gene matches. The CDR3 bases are TGCAGCGTCGGGGGGACCGTAACCTACGAGCAGTACTTC. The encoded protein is CSVGGTVTYEQYF.

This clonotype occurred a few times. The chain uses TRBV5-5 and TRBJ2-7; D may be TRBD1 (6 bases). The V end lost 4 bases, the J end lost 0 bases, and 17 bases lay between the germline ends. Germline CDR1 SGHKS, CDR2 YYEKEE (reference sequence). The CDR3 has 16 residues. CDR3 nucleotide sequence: TGTGCCAGCAGCCTATCACCTGACAGGAGCTCCTACGAGCAGTACTTC. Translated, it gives CASSLSPDRSSYEQYF.

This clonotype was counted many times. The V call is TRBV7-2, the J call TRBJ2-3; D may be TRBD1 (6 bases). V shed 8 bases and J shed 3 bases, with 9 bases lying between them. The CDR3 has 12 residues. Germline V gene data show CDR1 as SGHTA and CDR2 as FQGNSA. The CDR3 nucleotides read TGTGCCAGCTCTCAGGGGACAGATACGCAGTATTTT. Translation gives CASSQGTDTQYF.

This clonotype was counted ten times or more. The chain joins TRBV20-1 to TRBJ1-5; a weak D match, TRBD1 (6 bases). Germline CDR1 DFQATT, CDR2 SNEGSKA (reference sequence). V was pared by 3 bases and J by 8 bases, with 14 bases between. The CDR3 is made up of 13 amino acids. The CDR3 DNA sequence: TGCAGTGCTAGTGATGCCGCAGGGGAGCCCCAGCATTTT. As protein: CSASDAAGEPQHF.

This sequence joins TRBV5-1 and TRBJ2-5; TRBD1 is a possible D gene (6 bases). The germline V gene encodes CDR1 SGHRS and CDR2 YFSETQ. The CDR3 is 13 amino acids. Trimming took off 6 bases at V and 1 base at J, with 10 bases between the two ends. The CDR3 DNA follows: TGCGCCAGCAACGGACAGCTCCAAGAGACCCAGTACTTC. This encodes CASNGQLQETQYF.

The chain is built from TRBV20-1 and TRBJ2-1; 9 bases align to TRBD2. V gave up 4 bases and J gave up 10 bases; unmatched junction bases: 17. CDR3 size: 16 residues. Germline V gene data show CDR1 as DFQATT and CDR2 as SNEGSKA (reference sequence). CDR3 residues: CSAIGMGGRAGNEQFF. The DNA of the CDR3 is TGCAGTGCTATTGGCATGGGCGGGAGGGCCGGGAACGAGCAGTTCTTC.

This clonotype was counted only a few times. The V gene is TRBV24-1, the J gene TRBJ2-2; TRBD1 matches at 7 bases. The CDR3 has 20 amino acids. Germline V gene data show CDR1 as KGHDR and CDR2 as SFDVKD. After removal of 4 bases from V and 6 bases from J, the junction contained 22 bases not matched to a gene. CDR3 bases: TGTGCCACCAGTGAACCTGTAGACAGGGCAGGTTTCAGACACGCCGGGGAGCTGTTTTTT. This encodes CATSEPVDRAGFRHAGELFF.

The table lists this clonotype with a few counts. The CDR3 DNA is TGTGCCAGCAGTGCCGGGACAGGGTATGGAGATACGCAGTATTTT. Translation gives CASSAGTGYGDTQYF. The chain recombines TRBV6-1 with TRBJ2-3; TRBD1 matches 9 bases. Per germline, CDR1 MNHNS and CDR2 SASEGT. The CDR3 spans 15 residues. V lost 4 bases and J lost 5; bases outside the gene matches: 7.

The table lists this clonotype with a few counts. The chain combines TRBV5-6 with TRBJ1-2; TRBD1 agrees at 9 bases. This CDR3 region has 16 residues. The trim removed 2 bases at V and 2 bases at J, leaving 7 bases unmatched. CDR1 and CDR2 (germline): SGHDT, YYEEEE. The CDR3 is CASSFRDRDPNYGYTF. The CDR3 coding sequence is TGTGCCAGCAGCTTCCGGGACAGGGACCCAAACTATGGCTACACCTTC.

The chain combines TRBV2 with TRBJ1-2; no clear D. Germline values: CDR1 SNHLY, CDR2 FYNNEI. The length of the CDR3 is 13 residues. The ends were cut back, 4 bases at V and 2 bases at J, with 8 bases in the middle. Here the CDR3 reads CASSAVGNYGYTF. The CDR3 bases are TGTGCCAGCAGTGCCGTTGGCAACTATGGCTACACCTTC.

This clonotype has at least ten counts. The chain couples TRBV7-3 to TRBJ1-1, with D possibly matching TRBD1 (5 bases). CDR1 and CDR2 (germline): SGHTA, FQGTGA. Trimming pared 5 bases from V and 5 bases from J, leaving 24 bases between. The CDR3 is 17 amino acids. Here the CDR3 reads CASSPDNSLLKGTEAFF. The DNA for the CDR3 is TGTGCCAGCAGCCCCGACAATTCCCTCCTAAAGGGGACTGAAGCTTTCTTT.

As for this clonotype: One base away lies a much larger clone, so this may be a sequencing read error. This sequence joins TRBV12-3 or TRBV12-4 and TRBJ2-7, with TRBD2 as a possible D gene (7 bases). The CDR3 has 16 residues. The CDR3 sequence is CTSSLSGGATFYEQYF. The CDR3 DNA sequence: TGTACCAGCAGTTTATCGGGGGGCGCAACTTTCTACGAGCAGTACTTC.

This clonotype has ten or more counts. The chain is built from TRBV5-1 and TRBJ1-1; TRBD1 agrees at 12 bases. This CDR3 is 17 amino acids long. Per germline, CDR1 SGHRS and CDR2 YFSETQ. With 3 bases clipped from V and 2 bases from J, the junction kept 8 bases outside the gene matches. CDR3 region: CASSSTGTGGRNTEAFF. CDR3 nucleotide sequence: TGCGCCAGCAGCTCGACCGGGACAGGGGGCCGAAACACTGAAGCTTTCTTT.

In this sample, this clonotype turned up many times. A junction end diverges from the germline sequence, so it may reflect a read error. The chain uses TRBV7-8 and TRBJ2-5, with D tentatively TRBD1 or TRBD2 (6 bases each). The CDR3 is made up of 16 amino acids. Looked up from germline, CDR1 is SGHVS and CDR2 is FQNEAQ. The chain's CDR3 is CASTLKYREAKETQYF. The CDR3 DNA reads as TGTGCCAGCACCTTAAAATACAGGGAGGCGAAAGAGACCCAGTACTTC.

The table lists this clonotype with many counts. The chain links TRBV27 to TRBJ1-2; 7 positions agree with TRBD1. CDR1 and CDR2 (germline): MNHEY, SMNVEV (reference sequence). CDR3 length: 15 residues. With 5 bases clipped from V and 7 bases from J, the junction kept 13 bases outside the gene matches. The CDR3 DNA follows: TGTGCCAGCAGTCCTCAGACAGGGCGAAAGAGTGGCTACACCTTC. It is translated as CASSPQTGRKSGYTF.

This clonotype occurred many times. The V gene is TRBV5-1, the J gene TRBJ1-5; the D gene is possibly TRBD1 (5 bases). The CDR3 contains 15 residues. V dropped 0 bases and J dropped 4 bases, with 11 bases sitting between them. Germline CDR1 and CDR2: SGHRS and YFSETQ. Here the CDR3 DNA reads TGCGCCAGCAGCTTGGAAGGGACGGAGAATCAGCCCCAGCATTTT. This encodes CASSLEGTENQPQHF.

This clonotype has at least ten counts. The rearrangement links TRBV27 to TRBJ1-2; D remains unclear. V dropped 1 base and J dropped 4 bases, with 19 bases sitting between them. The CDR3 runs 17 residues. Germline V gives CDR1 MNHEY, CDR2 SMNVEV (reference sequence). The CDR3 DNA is TGTGCCAGCAGTTTATTGCTCCCCGGCGGTCGGGGCTATGGCTACACCTTC. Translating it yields CASSLLLPGGRGYGYTF.

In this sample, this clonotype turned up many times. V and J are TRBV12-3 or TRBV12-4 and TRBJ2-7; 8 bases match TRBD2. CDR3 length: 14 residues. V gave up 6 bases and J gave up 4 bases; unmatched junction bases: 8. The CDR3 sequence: CASRSAGAGYEQYF. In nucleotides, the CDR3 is TGTGCCAGCAGATCAGCGGGAGCGGGGTACGAGCAGTACTTC.

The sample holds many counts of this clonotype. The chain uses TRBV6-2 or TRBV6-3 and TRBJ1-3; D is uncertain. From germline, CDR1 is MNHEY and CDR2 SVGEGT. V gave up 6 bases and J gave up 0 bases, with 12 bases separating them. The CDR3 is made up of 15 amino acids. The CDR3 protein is CASSRDLISGNTIYF. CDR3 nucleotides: TGTGCCAGCAGCCGCGACCTGATCTCTGGAAACACCATATATTTT.

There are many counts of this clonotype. For the CDR3, the DNA is TGTGCCAGCAGAGAAAACCCCGGGACAGGGGTCGGATTTGAGCAGTTCTTC. This translates into CASRENPGTGVGFEQFF. This rearrangement joins TRBV2 to TRBJ2-1, with TRBD1 matching 10 bases. The trim removed 6 bases at V and 9 bases at J, leaving 17 bases unmatched. This CDR3 spans 17 amino acids. Looked up from germline, CDR1 is SNHLY and CDR2 is FYNNEI.

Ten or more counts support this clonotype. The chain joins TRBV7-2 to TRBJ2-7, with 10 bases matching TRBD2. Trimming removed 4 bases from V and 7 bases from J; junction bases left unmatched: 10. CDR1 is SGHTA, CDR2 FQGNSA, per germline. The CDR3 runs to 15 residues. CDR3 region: CASSSERGGGVEQYF. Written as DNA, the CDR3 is TGTGCCAGCAGCTCCGAGCGGGGGGGGGGTGTGGAGCAGTACTTC.

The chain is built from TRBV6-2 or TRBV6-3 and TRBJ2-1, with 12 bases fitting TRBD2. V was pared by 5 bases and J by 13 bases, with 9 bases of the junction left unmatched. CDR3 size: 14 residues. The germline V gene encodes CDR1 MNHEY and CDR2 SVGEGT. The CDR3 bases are TGTGCCAGCAGTGTGACTAGCGGGGGCCGCAATCAGTTCTTC. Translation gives CASSVTSGGRNQFF.